The 18 T cell receptor beta chains presented below share a single source sample, sequenced in a study of graft-versus-host responses after intestinal transplantation. The table came from immunoSEQ multiplex PCR; TCRdb's copy has only in-frame clones and leaves some out. The table records about 94,000 clones, 90% to 95% of them present only once. For these TCRs, the target antigens are not known. The sequencing here drew on unstimulated CD8+ T cells sorted from spleen or lymph node cells, taken before intestinal transplant. These TCRs come from a human donor who received an intestinal transplant.

V gene TRBV12-5 combines with J gene TRBJ1-1; perhaps TRBD1 as D (6 bases). CDR1 and CDR2 (germline): LGHNT, FRNRAP. Between the trimmed V and J ends, which lost 6 bases and 6 bases, there was a span of 11 bases. This CDR3 contains 12 residues. CDR3 DNA: TGTGCTAGTGGCCCGGACAGAGCTGAAGCTTTCTTT. Protein: CASGPDRAEAFF.

V usage is TRBV10-2 and J usage is TRBJ1-1; 8 nucleotides line up with TRBD1. The germline CDR1 and CDR2 sequences are WSHSY and SAAADI. The V segment lost 6 bases and the J segment 5 bases; nucleotides outside the gene matches: 5. The CDR3 loop spans 13 amino acids. The DNA for the CDR3 is TGCGCCAGCAGAGAACAGGGGGTAACTGAAGCTTTCTTT. Translated, it gives CASREQGVTEAFF.

The chain recombines TRBV15 with TRBJ1-5, with 8 bases that match TRBD1. In germline, CDR1 is LNHNV, CDR2 YYDKDF (reference sequence). V gave up 1 base and J gave up 4 bases; unmatched junction bases: 0. The CDR3 loop spans 14 amino acids. CDR3 amino acids: CATSRGTGNQPQHF. The CDR3 bases are TGTGCCACCAGCAGAGGGACAGGGAATCAGCCCCAGCATTTT.

This clone was counted a single time. V usage is TRBV2 and J usage is TRBJ2-1, with 8 bases lining up with TRBD2. There are 16 residues in the CDR3. After removal of 6 bases from V and 8 bases from J, the junction contained 15 bases not matched to a gene. CDR1 and CDR2 from the germline V gene are SNHLY and FYNNEI. The DNA of the CDR3 is TGTGCCAGCAGGGGGGGTTTAGCGGGATTGGGCTATGAGCAGTTCTTC. Amino acid sequence: CASRGGLAGLGYEQFF.

This rearrangement joins TRBV19 to TRBJ1-5; no clear D gene. CDR1 and CDR2 from the germline V gene are LNHDA and SQIVND (reference sequence). There are 11 residues in the CDR3. V lost 1 base and J lost 11, with 6 bases in between. CDR3 in DNA: TGTGCCAGTAGTATAGGCCTAGCCCAGCATTTT. This encodes CASSIGLAQHF.

This clone came up a few times. The rearrangement joins TRBV6-5 to TRBJ2-1; 7 bases align to TRBD1. With V trimmed by 6 bases and J by 7 bases, 9 bases remained unmatched. The germline gives CDR1 MNHEY, CDR2 SVGAGI. The CDR3 length is 14 residues. The chain's CDR3 is CASRPMTGWNEQFF. As DNA, the CDR3 is TGTGCCAGCAGACCTATGACAGGGTGGAATGAGCAGTTCTTC.

The chain employs TRBV5-1 and TRBJ2-7, with D uncertain. The germline CDR1 and CDR2 sequences are SGHRS and YFSETQ. The CDR3 consists of 14 residues. Trimming removed 1 base from V and 1 base from J, with 9 bases in between. This CDR3 is CASSLFTASYEQYF. CDR3 nucleotides: TGCGCCAGCAGCTTGTTTACAGCTTCCTACGAGCAGTACTTC.

The chain joins TRBV2 to TRBJ1-1; TRBD1 agrees at 12 bases. CDR1 and CDR2 from the germline V gene are SNHLY and FYNNEI. The CDR3 runs 16 residues. The ends lost 6 bases at V and 4 bases at J; junction bases unmatched: 9. For the CDR3, the DNA is TGTGCCAGCAGGGGGGACAGGGGGCTTTTGGGCACTGAAGCTTTCTTT. This sequence encodes CASRGDRGLLGTEAFF.

The chain employs TRBV9 and TRBJ2-7, with D tentatively TRBD2 (5 bases). The germline V gene has CDR1 SGDLS and CDR2 YYNGEE. The CDR3 is 15 residues long. Trimming shortened V by 0 bases and J by 2 bases, and 12 bases separated the two germline ends. CDR3 residues: CASSVDKAAPYEQYF. CDR3 sequence (DNA): TGTGCCAGCAGCGTAGATAAAGCGGCACCCTACGAGCAGTACTTC.

The chain employs TRBV19 and TRBJ2-3; 12 nucleotides align to TRBD1. The V and J ends lost 10 bases and 4 bases, in that order; junction bases with no gene match: 3. Germline lookup yields CDR1 LNHDA and CDR2 SQIVND (reference sequence). This CDR3 spans 13 amino acids. CDR3 sequence: CATGTGGPDTQYF. For the CDR3, the DNA is TGTGCCACCGGGACAGGGGGCCCAGATACGCAGTATTTT.

This clone showed up just once. J is TRBJ2-3 and V is TRBV29-1; 7 bases align to TRBD2. Germline CDR1 is SQVTM and CDR2 is ANQGSEA. The ends lost 2 bases at V and 2 bases at J; junction bases unmatched: 10. CDR3 size: 16 residues. The CDR3 region has the DNA TGCAGCGTTGAACCATGGCTAGCGGATTTCACAGATACGCAGTATTTT. Residues: CSVEPWLADFTDTQYF.

This clone was seen a single time. The V and J genes are TRBV27 and TRBJ2-1, with 7 bases aligning to TRBD1. There are 14 residues in the CDR3. The V segment lost 5 bases and the J segment 5 bases; nucleotides outside the gene matches: 6. Germline CDR1 MNHEY, CDR2 SMNVEV (reference sequence). The CDR3 DNA reads as TGTGCCAGCAGTCTGACAGGGCCGGACAATGAGCAGTTCTTC. It is translated as CASSLTGPDNEQFF.

The rearrangement links TRBV5-1 to TRBJ2-7, with TRBD1 matching 7 bases. After removal of 4 bases from V and 0 bases from J, the junction contained 1 base not matched to a gene. This CDR3 is 13 amino acids long. Germline assignment: CDR1 SGHRS and CDR2 YFSETQ. The CDR3 coding sequence is TGCGCCAGCAGCACAGGGGTCTCCTACGAGCAGTACTTC. Protein sequence: CASSTGVSYEQYF.

The genes are TRBV6-1 and TRBJ1-3; possible D gene TRBD1, 5 bases. Germline V lookup: CDR1 MNHNS, CDR2 SASEGT. V was cut by 3 bases and J by 0 bases, with 12 bases left in between. The CDR3 length is 16 residues. The CDR3 region is CASSEGGQLSGNTIYF. In DNA, the CDR3 is TGTGCCAGCAGTGAGGGGGGTCAGCTCTCTGGAAACACCATATATTTT.

V usage is TRBV29-1 and J usage is TRBJ2-3, with 8 bases that match TRBD2. The CDR3 is made up of 15 amino acids. V shed 7 bases and J 3 bases; nucleotides not matched to a gene: 12. Germline V gene data show CDR1 as SQVTM and CDR2 as ANQGSEA. This CDR3 is CSADASGGVTDTQYF. In DNA form, the CDR3 reads TGCAGCGCAGACGCGTCCGGGGGGGTTACAGATACGCAGTATTTT.

The chain links TRBV28 to TRBJ2-3; D possibly corresponds to TRBD1 (5 bases). The CDR3 totals 16 residues. CDR1 is MDHEN and CDR2 is SYDVKM in the germline V gene. The V and J ends lost 4 bases and 2 bases respectively, with 16 bases between them. The CDR3 here is CASSWIRDALTDTQYF. CDR3 coding DNA: TGTGCCAGCAGTTGGATCAGGGATGCCCTCACAGATACGCAGTATTTT.

The chain combines TRBV27 with TRBJ2-1, with 11 bases lining up with TRBD2. V dropped 1 base and J dropped 13; count of bases not matched to a gene: 15. CDR3 length: 17 amino acids. Germline-derived CDR1 and CDR2 are MNHEY and SMNVEV (reference sequence). The CDR3: CASSLLLAGGPQAIQFF. CDR3 DNA sequence: TGTGCCAGCAGTTTATTGTTAGCGGGAGGGCCCCAAGCGATACAGTTCTTC.

This clone was counted once. The chain joins TRBV21-1 to TRBJ1-4; the DNA was not used to check the table's D call, TRBD1. TRBV21-1 constitutes a pseudogene. CDR3 length: 15 residues. CDR3 region: CASYDFDSPYEKLFF. In nucleotides, the CDR3 is TGTGCCAGCTATGACTTCGACAGCCCGTATGAAAAACTGTTTTTT.